These 19 T cell receptor beta chains were all obtained from the same sample, sequenced in a study of beta chain features in type 1 diabetes. The entirety of the isolated RNA underwent reverse transcription, so expressed TCRB transcripts were sequenced. Here immunoSEQ multiplex PCR was the method, and the copy in TCRdb shows in-frame clones only, minus some. The sample lists hundreds of thousands of clones, roughly 30% occurring once. The sequenced sample was naive CD4+ T cells from blood. All receptors derive from a young man in good health.

This clone has more than one count but fewer than ten. Distinct nucleotide sequences in the sample also encode this CDR3. The rearrangement joins TRBV7-2 to TRBJ2-1; TRBD2 matches at 10 bases. CDR1 and CDR2 (germline): SGHTA, FQGNSA. CDR3 length: 15 amino acids. With 1 base clipped from V and 4 bases from J, the junction kept 1 base outside the gene matches. The chain's CDR3 is CASSLGTSGYNEQFF. The CDR3 nucleotides are TGTGCCAGCAGCTTAGGGACTAGCGGATACAATGAGCAGTTCTTC.

This clone was observed a handful of times. The V call is TRBV25-1, the J call TRBJ2-7; 12 bases line up with TRBD2. The CDR3 has 15 residues. J gave up 2 bases and V 4 bases, and 3 bases lay outside the gene matches. In germline, CDR1 is MGHDK, CDR2 SYGVNS. CDR3 sequence (DNA): TGTGCCAGCAGTGGGACTAGCGGGGTTACCTACGAGCAGTACTTC. It codes for CASSGTSGVTYEQYF.

J is TRBJ2-1 and V is TRBV29-1; 7 positions match TRBD2. Germline assignment: CDR1 SQVTM and CDR2 ANQGSEA. V shed 5 bases and J 0 bases; nucleotides not matched to a gene: 10. This CDR3 has 16 amino acids. CDR3 DNA sequence: TGCAGCGTTATGGCGGGAGCGATTCCCTCCTACAATGAGCAGTTCTTC. Translating gives CSVMAGAIPSYNEQFF.

The chain uses TRBV7-9 and TRBJ2-7, with 10 bases aligning to TRBD2. Trimming cost V 1 base and J 5 bases; bases outside gene matches: 11. The germline V gene has CDR1 SEHNR and CDR2 FQNEAQ (reference sequence). CDR3 size: 17 residues. The CDR3 coding sequence is TGTGCCAGCAGCTTAGGGTCGCTAGCGGGAGATATAGACGAGCAGTACTTC. This codes for CASSLGSLAGDIDEQYF.

The chain carries TRBV11-1 and TRBJ2-3, with 10 positions matching TRBD2. The CDR3 consists of 17 residues. Germline V gives CDR1 SGHAT, CDR2 FQDESV (reference sequence). The junction had 8 bases not matched to a gene; V was cut back by 5 bases and J by 0 bases. The DNA for the CDR3 is TGTGCCAGCAGCCAACGGACTAGCGGAGCTAGCACAGATACGCAGTATTTT. This sequence encodes CASSQRTSGASTDTQYF.

This clone has a handful of counts. The rearrangement uses TRBV7-2 and TRBJ2-2, with D possibly matching TRBD1 (5 bases). Per germline, CDR1 SGHTA and CDR2 FQGNSA. Trimming removed 6 bases from V and 5 bases from J, with 16 bases in between. The CDR3 is 15 residues long. DNA for the CDR3: TGTGCCAGCAGTCTAAGACAGCCGCTAACCGGGGAGCTGTTTTTT. Amino acids: CASSLRQPLTGELFF.

The CDR3 nucleotides are TGTGCCTGGAGGGAGGGGCCTAATCAGCCCCAGCATTTT. Amino acid sequence: CAWREGPNQPQHF. The chain couples TRBV30 to TRBJ1-5; TRBD1 might be the D (5 bases). The CDR3 has 13 amino acids. The germline V gene encodes CDR1 GTSNPN and CDR2 SVGIG (reference sequence). V lost 3 bases to trimming and J lost 4 bases, with 10 bases between them. Full variable domain (outside the CDR3, taken from reference TRBV30 and TRBJ1-5): SQTIHQWPATLVQPVGSPLSLECTVEGTSNPNLYWYRQAAGRGLQLLFYSVGIGQISSEVPQNLSASRPQDRQFILSSKKLLLSDSGFYLCAWREGPNQPQHFGDGTRLSIL.

This clone was detected only once. Other DNA sequences from this sample encode an identical CDR3 as well. V usage is TRBV2 and J usage is TRBJ2-5; D may be TRBD2 (5 bases). The germline gives CDR1 SNHLY, CDR2 FYNNEI. V was shortened by 2 bases and J by 2 bases, with 6 bases between the two germline ends. This CDR3 spans 13 amino acids. The CDR3, as DNA: TGTGCCAGCAGTGAACGAGGGCAAGAGACCCAGTACTTC. This sequence encodes CASSERGQETQYF.

The rearrangement links TRBV25-1 to TRBJ2-1, with a possible D match to TRBD2 (6 bases). The V gene lost 4 bases and the J gene lost 0 bases, with 16 bases spanning the gap. CDR3 length: 17 amino acids. Germline V CDR1 and CDR2: MGHDK, SYGVNS. The CDR3, as DNA: TGTGCCAGCAGTGGCAGGGTCGCGGGATCCTCCTACAATGAGCAGTTCTTC. Its protein product is CASSGRVAGSSYNEQFF. Based on the CDR3 plus reference TRBV25-1 and TRBJ2-1, the full variable domain is EADIYQTPRYLVIGTGKKITLECSQTMGHDKMYWYQQDPGMELHLIHYSYGVNSTEKGDLSSESTVSRIRTEHFPLTLESARPSHTSQYLCASSGRVAGSSYNEQFFGPGTRLTVL.

The sample holds a few counts of this clone. The sample contains more than one DNA sequence encoding this CDR3. The V call is TRBV30, the J call TRBJ2-3; no firm D call. V lost 1 base, J lost 0 bases, and 5 bases lay in between. The V gene's germline CDR1 is GTSNPN and CDR2 SVGIG (reference sequence). This CDR3 region has 13 residues. The CDR3 protein is CAWSGGSTDTQYF. CDR3 in DNA: TGTGCCTGGAGTGGCGGTAGCACAGATACGCAGTATTTT.

J is TRBJ2-3 and V is TRBV6-1, with D unresolved. This CDR3 is 14 amino acids long. Germline CDR1 and CDR2: MNHNS and SASEGT. V was pared by 3 bases and J by 0 bases, with 7 bases between. CDR3 DNA: TGTGCCAGCAGTGACCGCTCTAGCACAGATACGCAGTATTTT. Translating it yields CASSDRSSTDTQYF.

This clone has more than one count but fewer than ten. The gene calls are TRBV5-1 and TRBJ2-1, with TRBD2 matching over 7 bases. Losses at the gene ends were 2 bases for V and 3 bases for J; bases not matched to a gene: 5. The CDR3 runs to 15 residues. Germline CDR1 and CDR2: SGHRS and YFSETQ. The CDR3 sequence is CASSFASGNYNEQFF. The CDR3 DNA follows: TGCGCCAGCAGCTTTGCAAGCGGGAACTACAATGAGCAGTTCTTC.

The count of this clone is one. The V call is TRBV29-1, the J call TRBJ2-2, with 10 bases aligning to TRBD2. With V trimmed by 3 bases and J by 3 bases, 7 bases remained unmatched. From germline, CDR1 is SQVTM and CDR2 ANQGSEA. The CDR3 is made up of 16 amino acids. CDR3 DNA sequence: TGCAGCGTTGAGGCTAGCGGGAGTATCTACACCGGGGAGCTGTTTTTT. As protein: CSVEASGSIYTGELFF.

This clone was observed a few times. The chain joins TRBV7-2 to TRBJ1-5; a possible D gene is TRBD1 (6 bases). This CDR3 region has 15 residues. CDR1 and CDR2 (germline): SGHTA, FQGNSA. V was pared by 5 bases and J by 5 bases, with 16 bases between. In nucleotides, the CDR3 is TGTGCCAGCAGCCGCCCGGGGGGCGAATATCAGCCCCAGCATTTT. This codes for CASSRPGGEYQPQHF.

This rearrangement joins TRBV10-3 to TRBJ2-3, with TRBD2 matching over 9 bases. Germline trimming cut 5 bases from V and 3 bases from J; bases unmatched to any gene: 3. CDR3 length: 14 amino acids. Germline CDR1 ENHRY, CDR2 SYGVKD. CDR3 loop: CAISKTSGTDTQYF. The CDR3 nucleotides read TGTGCCATCAGTAAGACTAGCGGTACAGATACGCAGTATTTT.

Concerning this clone itself: The junction and the germline gene differ at one end; a read error may be behind it. The rearrangement joins TRBV7-2 to TRBJ2-1; 9 positions match TRBD2. This CDR3 contains 13 residues. Germline assignment: CDR1 SGHTA and CDR2 FQGNSA. As DNA, the CDR3 is TGTGCCAGCAGCATAGCGGGAGCAAATGAGCAGTTCTTC. This codes for CASSIAGANEQFF.

This clone was seen a few times. V is TRBV18 and J is TRBJ2-5; D not certain. CDR3 length: 13 residues. Germline V CDR1 and CDR2: KGHSH, LQKENI. Trimming left V 0 bases short and J 5 bases short, with 7 bases between. CDR3 sequence (DNA): TGTGCCAGCTCACCACCGATGGGGGAGACCCAGTACTTC. Its protein is CASSPPMGETQYF.

This clone is a singleton in its sample. The rearrangement links TRBV7-9 to TRBJ2-7; possible D gene TRBD1, 6 bases. The CDR3 is 15 residues long. In germline, CDR1 is SEHNR, CDR2 FQNEAQ (reference sequence). The V gene lost 1 base and the J gene lost 2 bases, with 12 bases spanning the gap. Written as DNA, the CDR3 is TGTGCCAGCAGCTTAGGAGGGACACAAACCTACGAGCAGTACTTC. Translating it yields CASSLGGTQTYEQYF.

This clone has a handful of counts. The V and J genes are TRBV29-1 and TRBJ1-5, with a possible D match to TRBD1 (6 bases). The CDR3 length is 14 residues. CDR1 is SQVTM and CDR2 is ANQGSEA in the germline V gene. V was pared by 6 bases and J by 5 bases, with 17 bases between. CDR3 sequence: CSVSGGSVDQPQHF. CDR3 DNA: TGCAGCGTCTCGGGGGGCAGCGTCGATCAGCCCCAGCATTTT.